This T cell receptor beta chain was found in a study of identical twins (dated by TCRdb to about 2016). In the study overall: To test whether fetal clonotypes persist, the study used deep sequencing on TCR alpha and beta repertoires from monozygotic twins, unrelated adults of various ages, and cord blood. Replicate twin experiments were performed at different times using different library preparation protocols to rule out contamination.

All donors were healthy Caucasians. Three pairs of female monozygotic twins, all aged about 18 to 30 years, were included in the twin cohort. Peripheral blood mononuclear cells were the source from which RNA for the TCR libraries was isolated. A remark on this clonotype: The clone's antigen remains unknown. Base qualities are not recorded, but no much larger clone differs from it by a single base.

V is trimmed back by 7 bases and J by 3 bases, and the junction contains 4 bases that no gene match accounts for. From the cysteine up to the phenylalanine, the CDR3 has a length of 13 residues. The only DNA kept is the CDR3, 39 bases in frame from the first base. Libraries were prepared through 5' RACE. TCRdb shows the sequencer as Illumina HiSeq 2000. Template switching introduced a universal primer binding site; the final cDNA contained a unique molecular identifier, enabling accurate counting of TCR cDNA molecules. Specific primers in the conserved constant-segment region were used to synthesize first-strand cDNA for TCR alpha and beta chains. To control for contamination, every cDNA library was double barcoded, receiving both a SMART-Mk sample barcode and Illumina barcodes. TruSeq adapter sequences and Illumina sample barcodes were added in two successive PCR steps. Sequencing of the TCR alpha and beta cDNA libraries was done on the Illumina HiSeq platform using custom primers. The authors processed their data as follows. Raw reads were processed with MiGEC to extract unique molecular identifiers, and MiXCR was used to determine CDR3 positions. For each individual, recombination models were inferred using an EM algorithm with the repgenHMM and IGoR tools. The analysis of shared clonotypes was done with the tcR package in R, with sharing normalized by the product of cloneset sizes. Out-of-frame nonproductive sequences were analyzed to study raw recombination free of thymic and clonal selection effects. The public reads were reprocessed in TCRdb via fastp at Q25 and MiXCR, keeping in-frame beta chains. Each CDR3 protein appears once, grouped with its most common genes and DNA. The authors' filters were not applied to this entry. Present in this sample are around 690,000 distinct CDR3 sequences, 21% of which were seen just once. The top ten clonotypes cover approximately 4.5% of the sample.

Overall study outcomes, separate from this receptor: Because the same donors could not be followed over many years, the conclusions relied on cross-sectional statistical analysis. The excess sharing between twins in beta out-of-frame sequences was weaker because fewer shared sequences reduced the signal-to-noise ratio. In monozygotic twins, recombination models systematically underestimated out-of-frame TCR alpha sharing, but the models matched the sharing seen between unrelated individuals. Compared with coincidental sharing between unrelated individuals, an excess of low generation-probability sequences was observed among out-of-frame TCR alpha sequences shared between twins. Fewer insertions were carried by abundant cord blood beta clonotypes, a similar but weaker trend appeared in young adult naive repertoires, and no such trend appeared in memory repertoires. Invariant T cells such as MAIT and iNKT could partly confound zero-insertion analyses, though diverse VJ usage argued against this for most clonotypes.

This sample was shared with a second study, whose subject was T cells expressing NK-cell markers. As noted in the second study: In sorted CD3+CD56+NKG2C+, CD3+CD56+NKG2C- and CD3+CD56-NKG2C+ T-cell subsets from several donors, TCR beta-chain repertoires were profiled. Among the eight sequenced donors, seven were HCMV-seropositive and one was HCMV-seronegative. In several experiments an anti-gammadeltaTCR antibody was added to restrict sorting to alphabetaTCR-expressing T cells. In a handful of donors, the dominant CD3+CD56+NKG2C+ clonotypes ranked among the top 10 CD8+ clonotypes, making up roughly 1.0-8% of CD8+ T cells. Those dominant clonotypes were again the most abundant among CD3+CD56-NKG2C+ cells in a handful of donors, at about 25-65%. Whether the expanded NKG2C-expressing T cell clones were specific for HCMV antigens remained unclear. All eight donors whose samples were sequenced were randomly selected healthy volunteers, three of them men and five women. To determine HCMV serostatus, a commercial ELISA kit was used to detect HCMV-specific IgG in serum. For about 6 donors, bulk peripheral blood T-cell repertoires were additionally sequenced from unsorted PBMC. MIGEC was used to demultiplex reads and group the reads by UMI, and MiTCR was used to assemble and quantify clonotypes. To exclude erroneous sequences, only TCR cDNA sequences supported by at least two reads were retained. The tcR package was used for downstream repertoire analysis, and clonotypes were matched between fractions using CDR3 nucleotide sequence together with V segment. Antigen specificity was annotated against VDJdb with VDJmatch, allowing one amino acid substitution in CDR3.

The sample taken for sequencing was PBMCs. The clonotype comes from a woman younger than 30 in good health. The V and J segments used are TRBV12-3 or TRBV12-4 and TRBJ2-5, with TRBD2 identical over 8 junction bases. The CDR3 corresponds to CASTGGLEETQYF. Read as DNA, the sequence is TGTGCCAGCACGGGGGGGCTGGAAGAGACCCAGTACTTC.